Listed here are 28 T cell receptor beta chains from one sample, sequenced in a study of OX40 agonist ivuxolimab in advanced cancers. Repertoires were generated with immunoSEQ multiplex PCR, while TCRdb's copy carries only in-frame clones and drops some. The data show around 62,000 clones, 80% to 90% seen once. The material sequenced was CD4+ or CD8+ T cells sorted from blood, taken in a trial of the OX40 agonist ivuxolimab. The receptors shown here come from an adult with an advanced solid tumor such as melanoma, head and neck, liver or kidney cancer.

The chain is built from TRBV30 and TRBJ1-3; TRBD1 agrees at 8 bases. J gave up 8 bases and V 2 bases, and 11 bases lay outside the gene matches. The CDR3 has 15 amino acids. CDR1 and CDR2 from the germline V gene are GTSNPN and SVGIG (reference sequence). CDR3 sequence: CAWSFGQGLGHTIYF. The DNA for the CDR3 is TGTGCCTGGAGTTTTGGACAGGGTCTGGGCCACACCATATATTTT. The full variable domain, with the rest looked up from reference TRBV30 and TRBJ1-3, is SQTIHQWPATLVQPVGSPLSLECTVEGTSNPNLYWYRQAAGRGLQLLFYSVGIGQISSEVPQNLSASRPQDRQFILSSKKLLLSDSGFYLCAWSFGQGLGHTIYFGEGSWLTVV.

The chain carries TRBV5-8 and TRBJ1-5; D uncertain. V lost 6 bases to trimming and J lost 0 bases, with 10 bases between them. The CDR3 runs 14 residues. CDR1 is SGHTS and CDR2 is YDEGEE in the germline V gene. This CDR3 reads CASKPLGSNQPQHF. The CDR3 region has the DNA TGTGCCAGCAAACCTCTAGGTAGCAATCAGCCCCAGCATTTT.

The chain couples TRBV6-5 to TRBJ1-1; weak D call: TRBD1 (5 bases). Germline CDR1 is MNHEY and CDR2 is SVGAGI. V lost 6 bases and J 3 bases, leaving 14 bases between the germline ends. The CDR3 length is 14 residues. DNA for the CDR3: TGTGCCAGCAGGCTGGGGGGGGAGGACACTGAAGCTTTCTTT. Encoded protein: CASRLGGEDTEAFF.

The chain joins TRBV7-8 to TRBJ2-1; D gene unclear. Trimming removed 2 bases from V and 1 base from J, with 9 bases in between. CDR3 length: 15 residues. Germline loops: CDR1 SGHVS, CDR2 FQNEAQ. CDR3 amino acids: CASSLFSGSYNEQFF. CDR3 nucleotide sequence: TGTGCCAGCAGCTTATTTTCAGGTTCCTACAATGAGCAGTTCTTC.

The CDR3 loop reads CASSPPGLAGALANTGELFF. CDR3 sequence (DNA): TGTGCCAGCTCACCACCGGGACTAGCGGGAGCTCTGGCGAACACCGGGGAGCTGTTTTTT. The gene calls are TRBV18 and TRBJ2-2; 14 positions agree with TRBD2. V was clipped by 0 bases and J by 0 bases; unmatched bases: 6. The CDR3 runs to 20 residues. Germline values: CDR1 KGHSH, CDR2 LQKENI.

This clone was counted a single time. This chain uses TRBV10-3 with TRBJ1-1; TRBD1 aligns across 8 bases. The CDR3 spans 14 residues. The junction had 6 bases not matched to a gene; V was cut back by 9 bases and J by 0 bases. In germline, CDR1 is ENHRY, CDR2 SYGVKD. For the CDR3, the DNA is TGTGCCATTCGGACAGGGAGCCTGAACACTGAAGCTTTCTTT. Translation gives CAIRTGSLNTEAFF.

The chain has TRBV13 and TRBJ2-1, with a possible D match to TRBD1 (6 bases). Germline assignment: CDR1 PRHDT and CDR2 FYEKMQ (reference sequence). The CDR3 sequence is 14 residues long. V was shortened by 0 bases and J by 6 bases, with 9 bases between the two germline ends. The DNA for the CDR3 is TGTGCCAGCAGCTTAGGAGGGGGTAGCAATGAGCAGTTCTTC. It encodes CASSLGGGSNEQFF.

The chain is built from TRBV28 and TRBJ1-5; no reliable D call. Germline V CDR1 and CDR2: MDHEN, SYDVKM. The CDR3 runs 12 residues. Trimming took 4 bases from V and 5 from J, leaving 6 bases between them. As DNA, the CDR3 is TGTGCCAGCAGTTCCGGGGATCAGCCCCAGCATTTT. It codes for CASSSGDQPQHF.

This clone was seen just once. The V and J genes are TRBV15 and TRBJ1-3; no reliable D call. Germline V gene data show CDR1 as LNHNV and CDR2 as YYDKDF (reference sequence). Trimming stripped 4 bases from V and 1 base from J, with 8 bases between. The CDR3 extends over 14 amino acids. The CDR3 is CATSIDLSGNTIYF. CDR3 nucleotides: TGTGCCACCAGCATTGATCTATCTGGAAACACCATATATTTT. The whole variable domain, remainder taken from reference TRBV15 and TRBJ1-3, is DAMVIQNPRYQVTQFGKPVTLSCSQTLNHNVMYWYQQKSSQAPKLLFHYYDKDFNNEADTPDNFQSRRPNTSFCFLDIRSPGLGDTAMYLCATSIDLSGNTIYFGEGSWLTVV.

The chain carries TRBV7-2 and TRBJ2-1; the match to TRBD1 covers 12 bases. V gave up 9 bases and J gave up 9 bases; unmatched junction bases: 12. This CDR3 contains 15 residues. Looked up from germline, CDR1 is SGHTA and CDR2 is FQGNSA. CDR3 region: CASISGQGAFGEQFF. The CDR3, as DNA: TGTGCCAGTATATCGGGACAGGGGGCGTTCGGTGAGCAGTTCTTC.

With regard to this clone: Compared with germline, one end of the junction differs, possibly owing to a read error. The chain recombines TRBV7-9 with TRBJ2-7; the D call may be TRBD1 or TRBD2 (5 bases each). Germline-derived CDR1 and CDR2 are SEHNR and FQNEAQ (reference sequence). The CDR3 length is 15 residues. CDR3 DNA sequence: TGTGCCAGCAGGGACCCAGGGACCGTCCCCTACGAGCAATACTTC. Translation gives CASRDPGTVPYEQYF.

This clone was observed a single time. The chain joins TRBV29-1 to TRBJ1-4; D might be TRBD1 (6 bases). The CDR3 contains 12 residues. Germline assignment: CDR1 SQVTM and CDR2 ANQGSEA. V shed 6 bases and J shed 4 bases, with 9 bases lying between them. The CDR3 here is CSVTGSNEKLFF. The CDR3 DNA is TGCAGCGTAACAGGGAGTAATGAAAAACTGTTTTTT.

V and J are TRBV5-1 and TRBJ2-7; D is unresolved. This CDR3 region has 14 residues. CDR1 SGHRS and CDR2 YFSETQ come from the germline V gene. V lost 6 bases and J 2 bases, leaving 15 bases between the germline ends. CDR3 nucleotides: TGCGCCAGCACAGATGTGGGTCTTACCTACGAGCAGTACTTC. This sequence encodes CASTDVGLTYEQYF.

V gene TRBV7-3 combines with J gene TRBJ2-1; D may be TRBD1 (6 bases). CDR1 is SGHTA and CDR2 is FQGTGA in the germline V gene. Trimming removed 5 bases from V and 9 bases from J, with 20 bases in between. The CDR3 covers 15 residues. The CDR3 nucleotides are TGTGCCAGCAGCACGACTCCACAGGGAACTGGTGAGCAGTTCTTC. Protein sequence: CASSTTPQGTGEQFF.

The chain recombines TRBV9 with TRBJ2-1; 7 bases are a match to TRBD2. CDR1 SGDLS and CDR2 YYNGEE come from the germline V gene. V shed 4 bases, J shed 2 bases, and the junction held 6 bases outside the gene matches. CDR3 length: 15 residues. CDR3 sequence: CASSPSGGPYNEQFF. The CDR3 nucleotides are TGTGCCAGCAGCCCCTCGGGGGGTCCCTACAATGAGCAGTTCTTC.

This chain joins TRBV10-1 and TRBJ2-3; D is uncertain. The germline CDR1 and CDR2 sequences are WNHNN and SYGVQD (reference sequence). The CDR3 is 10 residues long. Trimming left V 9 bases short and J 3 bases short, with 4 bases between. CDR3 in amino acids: CASLTDTQYF. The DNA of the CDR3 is TGCGCCAGTCTTACAGATACGCAGTATTTT.

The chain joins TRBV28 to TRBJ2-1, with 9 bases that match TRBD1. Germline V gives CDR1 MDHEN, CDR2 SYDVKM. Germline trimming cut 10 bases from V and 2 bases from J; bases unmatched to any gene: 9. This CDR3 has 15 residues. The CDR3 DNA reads TGTGCCACCCATTCGGGGACAGGGCCCTACAATGAGCAGTTCTTC. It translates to CATHSGTGPYNEQFF. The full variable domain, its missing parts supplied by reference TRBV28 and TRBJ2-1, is DVKVTQSSRYLVKRTGEKVFLECVQDMDHENMFWYRQDPGLGLRLIYFSYDVKMKEKGDIPEGYSVSREKKERFSLILESASTNQTSMYLCATHSGTGPYNEQFFGPGTRLTVL.

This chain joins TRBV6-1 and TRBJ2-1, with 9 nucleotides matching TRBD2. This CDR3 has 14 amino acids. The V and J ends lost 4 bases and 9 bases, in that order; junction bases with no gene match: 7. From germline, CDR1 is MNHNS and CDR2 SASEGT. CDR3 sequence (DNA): TGTGCCAGCAGTGGCGGCCTAGCGGGGACTGAGCAGTTCTTC. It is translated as CASSGGLAGTEQFF.

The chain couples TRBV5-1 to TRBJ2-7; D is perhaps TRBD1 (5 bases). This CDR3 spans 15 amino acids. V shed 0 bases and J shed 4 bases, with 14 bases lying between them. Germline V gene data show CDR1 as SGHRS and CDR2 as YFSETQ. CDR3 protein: CASSLEAGLGYEQYF. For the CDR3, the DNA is TGCGCCAGCAGCTTGGAGGCAGGGTTGGGGTACGAGCAGTACTTC. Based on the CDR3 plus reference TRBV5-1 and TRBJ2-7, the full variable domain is KAGVTQTPRYLIKTRGQQVTLSCSPISGHRSVSWYQQTPGQGLQFLFEYFSETQRNKGNFPGRFSGRQFSNSRSEMNVSTLELGDSALYLCASSLEAGLGYEQYFGPGTRLTVT.

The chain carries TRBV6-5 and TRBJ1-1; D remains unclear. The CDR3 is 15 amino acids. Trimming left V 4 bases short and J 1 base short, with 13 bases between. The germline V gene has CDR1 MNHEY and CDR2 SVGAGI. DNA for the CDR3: TGTGCCAGCAGTTTACCGGGGTTTCCGAACACTGAAGCTTTCTTT. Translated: CASSLPGFPNTEAFF.

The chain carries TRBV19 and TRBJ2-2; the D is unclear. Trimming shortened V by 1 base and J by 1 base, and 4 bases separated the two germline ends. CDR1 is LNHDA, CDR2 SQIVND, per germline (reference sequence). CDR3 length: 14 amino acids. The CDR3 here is CASSIVRNTGELFF. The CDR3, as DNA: TGTGCCAGTAGTATAGTTCGGAACACCGGGGAGCTGTTTTTT.

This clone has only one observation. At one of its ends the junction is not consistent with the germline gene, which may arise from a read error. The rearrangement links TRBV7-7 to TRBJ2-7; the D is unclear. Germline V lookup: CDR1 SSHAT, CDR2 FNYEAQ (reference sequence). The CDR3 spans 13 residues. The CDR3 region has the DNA TGTGCTAGCAGCCTCACCGTCCTGGCCGAGCAGTACTTC. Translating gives CASSLTVLAEQYF.

The DNA of the CDR3 is TGTGCCAGCAGCTGGGGACAGATGAGCAATCAGCCCCAGCATTTT. This codes for CASSWGQMSNQPQHF. This chain joins TRBV5-6 and TRBJ1-5, with 7 nucleotides matching TRBD1. The CDR3 extends over 15 amino acids. The germline V gene has CDR1 SGHDT and CDR2 YYEEEE. After removal of 3 bases from V and 1 base from J, the junction contained 4 bases not matched to a gene.

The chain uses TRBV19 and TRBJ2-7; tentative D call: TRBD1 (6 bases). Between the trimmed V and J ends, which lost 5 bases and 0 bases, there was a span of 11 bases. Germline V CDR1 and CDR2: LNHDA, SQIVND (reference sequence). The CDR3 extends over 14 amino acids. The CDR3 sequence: CASSAYRDSYEQYF. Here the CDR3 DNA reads TGTGCCAGTAGTGCCTACAGGGACTCCTACGAGCAGTACTTC.

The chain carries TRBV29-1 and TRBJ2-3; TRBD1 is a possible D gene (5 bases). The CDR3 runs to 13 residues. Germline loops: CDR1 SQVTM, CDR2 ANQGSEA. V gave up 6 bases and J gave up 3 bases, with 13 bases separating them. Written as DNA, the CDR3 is TGCAGCGTCCGTAATCGACAGACAGATACGCAGTATTTT. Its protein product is CSVRNRQTDTQYF.

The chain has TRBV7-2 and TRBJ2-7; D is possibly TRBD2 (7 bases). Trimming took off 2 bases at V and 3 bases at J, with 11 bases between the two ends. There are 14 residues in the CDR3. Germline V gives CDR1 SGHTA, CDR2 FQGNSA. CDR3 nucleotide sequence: TGTGCCAGCAGCTTAACGAGGGGGGGCTACGAGCAGTACTTC. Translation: CASSLTRGGYEQYF.

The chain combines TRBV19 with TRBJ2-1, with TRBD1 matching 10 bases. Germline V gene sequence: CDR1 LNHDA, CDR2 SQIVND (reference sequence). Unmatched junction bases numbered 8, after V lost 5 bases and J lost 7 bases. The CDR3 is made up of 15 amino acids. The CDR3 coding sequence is TGTGCCAGTAGTGGGCGGGACAGGGGAGGGAATGAGCAGTTCTTC. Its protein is CASSGRDRGGNEQFF.

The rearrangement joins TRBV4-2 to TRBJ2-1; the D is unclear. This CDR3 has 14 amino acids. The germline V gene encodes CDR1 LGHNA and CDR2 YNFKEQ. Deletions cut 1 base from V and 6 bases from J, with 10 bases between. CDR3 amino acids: CASSQVGLVNEQFF. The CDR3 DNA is TGTGCCAGCAGCCAAGTTGGGTTGGTCAATGAGCAGTTCTTC.